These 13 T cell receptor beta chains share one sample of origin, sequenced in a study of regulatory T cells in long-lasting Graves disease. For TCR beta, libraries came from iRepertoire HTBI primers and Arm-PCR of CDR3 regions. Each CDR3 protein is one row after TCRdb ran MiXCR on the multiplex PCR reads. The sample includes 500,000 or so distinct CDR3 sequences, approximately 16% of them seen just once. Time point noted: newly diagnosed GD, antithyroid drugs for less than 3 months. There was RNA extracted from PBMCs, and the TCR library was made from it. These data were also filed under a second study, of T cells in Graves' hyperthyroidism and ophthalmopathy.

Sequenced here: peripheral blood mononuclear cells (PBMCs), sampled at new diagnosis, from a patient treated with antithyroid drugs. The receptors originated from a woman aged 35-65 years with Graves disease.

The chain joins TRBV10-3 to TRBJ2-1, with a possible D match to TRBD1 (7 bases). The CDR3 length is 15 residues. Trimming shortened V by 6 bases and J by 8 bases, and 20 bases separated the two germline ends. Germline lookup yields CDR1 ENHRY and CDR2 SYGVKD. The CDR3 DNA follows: TGTGCCATCAGGAAGGGGTGGGGCAGGGGGGATGAGCAGTTCTTC. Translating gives CAIRKGWGRGDEQFF.

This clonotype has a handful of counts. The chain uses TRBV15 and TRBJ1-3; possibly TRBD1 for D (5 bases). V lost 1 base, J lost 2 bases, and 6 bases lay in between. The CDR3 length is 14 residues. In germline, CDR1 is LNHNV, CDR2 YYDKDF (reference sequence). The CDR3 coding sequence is TGTGCCACCAGCAGAGGGGGGACTGGAAACACCATATATTTT. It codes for CATSRGGTGNTIYF. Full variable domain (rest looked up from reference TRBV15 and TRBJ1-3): DAMVIQNPRYQVTQFGKPVTLSCSQTLNHNVMYWYQQKSSQAPKLLFHYYDKDFNNEADTPDNFQSRRPNTSFCFLDIRSPGLGDTAMYLCATSRGGTGNTIYFGEGSWLTVV.

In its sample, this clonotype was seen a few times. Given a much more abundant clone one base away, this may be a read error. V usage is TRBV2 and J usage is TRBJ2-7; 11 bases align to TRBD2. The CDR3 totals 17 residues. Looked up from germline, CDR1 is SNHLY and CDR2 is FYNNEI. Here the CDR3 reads CASSERLGTSGLYGQYF. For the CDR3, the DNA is TGTGCCAGCAGTGAGCGGCTCGGGACTAGCGGATTATACGGGCAGTACTTC.

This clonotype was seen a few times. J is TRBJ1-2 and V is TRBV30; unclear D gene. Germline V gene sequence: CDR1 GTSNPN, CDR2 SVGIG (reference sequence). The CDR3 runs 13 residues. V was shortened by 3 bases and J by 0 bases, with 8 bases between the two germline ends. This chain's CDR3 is CAWRATPNYGYTF. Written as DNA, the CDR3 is TGTGCCTGGAGAGCGACTCCTAACTATGGCTACACCTTC.

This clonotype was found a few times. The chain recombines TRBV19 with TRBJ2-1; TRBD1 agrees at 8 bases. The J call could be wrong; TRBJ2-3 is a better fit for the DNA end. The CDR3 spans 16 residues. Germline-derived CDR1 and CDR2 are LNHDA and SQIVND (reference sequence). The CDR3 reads CASPTQGAPCTDTQYF. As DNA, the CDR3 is TGTGCCAGTCCGACCCAGGGGGCTCCTTGCACAGATACGCAGTATTTT.

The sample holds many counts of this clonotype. CDR3 residues: CASSPLRQQETQYF. CDR3 DNA: TGTGCCAGCTCACCACTAAGACAGCAAGAGACCCAGTACTTC. The chain employs TRBV18 and TRBJ2-5; possibly TRBD1 for D (5 bases). The germline V gene has CDR1 KGHSH and CDR2 LQKENI. This CDR3 region has 14 residues. The ends were cut back, 1 base at V and 2 bases at J, with 8 bases in the middle.

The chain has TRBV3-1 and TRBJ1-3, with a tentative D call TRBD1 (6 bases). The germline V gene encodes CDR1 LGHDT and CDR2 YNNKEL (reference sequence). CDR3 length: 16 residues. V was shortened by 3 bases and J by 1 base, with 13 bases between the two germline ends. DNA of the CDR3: TGTGCCAGCAGCCACGCGGGACAAATGTCTGGAAACACCATATATTTT. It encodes CASSHAGQMSGNTIYF.

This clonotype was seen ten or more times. This CDR3 is CASSPRFGDLYNEKLFF. CDR3 nucleotides: TGTGCCAGCTCACCTCGGTTCGGGGACCTCTATAATGAAAAACTGTTTTTT. The chain combines TRBV18 with TRBJ1-4; tentative D call: TRBD1 (5 bases). Germline V gene sequence: CDR1 KGHSH, CDR2 LQKENI. This CDR3 has 17 residues. V lost 3 bases and J 4 bases, leaving 18 bases between the germline ends.

The CDR3 here is CASSYSNWDRSYNEQFF. In DNA form, the CDR3 reads TGTGCCAGCAGTTACTCGAACTGGGACAGAAGCTACAATGAGCAGTTCTTC. The chain carries TRBV6-2 or TRBV6-3 and TRBJ2-1, with 7 bases aligning to TRBD1. There are 17 residues in the CDR3. The germline V gene encodes CDR1 MNHEY and CDR2 SVGEGT. The V and J ends lost 0 bases and 3 bases, in that order; junction bases with no gene match: 8.

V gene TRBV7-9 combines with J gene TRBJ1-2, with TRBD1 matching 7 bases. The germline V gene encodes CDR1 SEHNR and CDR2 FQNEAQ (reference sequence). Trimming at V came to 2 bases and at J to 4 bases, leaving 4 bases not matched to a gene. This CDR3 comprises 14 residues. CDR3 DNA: TGTGCCAGCAGCTTAAGACAGGGTGGCTATGGCTACACCTTC. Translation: CASSLRQGGYGYTF.

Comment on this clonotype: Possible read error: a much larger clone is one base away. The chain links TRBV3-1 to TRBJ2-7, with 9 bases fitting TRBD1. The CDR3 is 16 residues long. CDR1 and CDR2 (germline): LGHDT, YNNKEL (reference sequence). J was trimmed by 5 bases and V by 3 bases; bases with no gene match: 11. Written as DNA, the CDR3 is TGTGCCAGCAGCCACCCTTTCGGGACAGGGTCGGACGAGCAGTACTTC. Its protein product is CASSHPFGTGSDEQYF.

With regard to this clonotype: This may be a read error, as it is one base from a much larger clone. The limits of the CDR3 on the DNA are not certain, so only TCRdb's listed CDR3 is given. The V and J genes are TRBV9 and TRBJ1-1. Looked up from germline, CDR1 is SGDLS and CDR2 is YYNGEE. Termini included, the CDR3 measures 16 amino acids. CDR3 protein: CASSVSSSSGNTEAFF.

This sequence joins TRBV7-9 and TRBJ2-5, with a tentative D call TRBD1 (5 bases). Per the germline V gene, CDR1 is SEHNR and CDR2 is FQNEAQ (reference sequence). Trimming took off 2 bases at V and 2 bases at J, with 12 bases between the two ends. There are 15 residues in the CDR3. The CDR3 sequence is CASSLLLGRQETQYF. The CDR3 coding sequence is TGTGCCAGCAGCTTATTATTGGGGCGACAAGAGACCCAGTACTTC.